This is a list of T cell receptor beta chains from one sample in a study of Ad26.COV2.S vaccination and SARS-CoV-2 variants. Method: immunoSEQ multiplex PCR; TCRdb's copy keeps in-frame clones and lacks some. The sample has about 480,000 clones, around 90% seen once; the top ten hold 9.5% to 15%. Source: peripheral blood, taken in a trial of Ad26.COV2.S vaccine versus placebo. These TCRs come from a person aged 18 to 59 who received the Ad26.COV2.S COVID-19 vaccine or a placebo. Each CDR3 is given with its conserved first and last residue. D genes are given only for firm matches. Size is omitted from some rows. Given values are once, few, many or a class for expanded clones.

D gene,clone size,V gene,J gene,CDR3 DNA,CDR3 protein
.,.,TRBV3-1/TRBV3-2,TRBJ2-2,TGTGCCAGCAGCCCAGCCATGAGCACCGGGGAGCTGTTTTTT,CASSPAMSTGELFF
.,.,TRBV6-2/TRBV6-3,TRBJ2-5,TGTGCCAGCAGTTACATGGGGGCCCAGTACTTC,CASSYMGAQYF
.,once,TRBV9,TRBJ2-5,TGTGCCAGCAGCGTAGACCAGGGGAGGGAGACCCAGTACTTC,CASSVDQGRETQYF
TRBD1,.,TRBV28,TRBJ2-6,TGTGCCAGCAATTCCGGGACAGGGAGCCTGACTTTC,CASNSGTGSLTF
.,few,TRBV7-6,TRBJ1-4,TGTGCCAGCAGCAAGACCCGGGGCGGCGAACTGTTTTTT,CASSKTRGGELFF
TRBD1,.,TRBV18,TRBJ2-1,TGTGCCAGCTCACCACAAGGACAGGGGGCTTCTGAGCAGTTCTTC,CASSPQGQGASEQFF
.,.,TRBV5-1,TRBJ2-1,TGCGCCAGCAGCCCAATGGTCGACAATGAGCAGTTCTTC,CASSPMVDNEQFF
TRBD1,.,TRBV5-1,TRBJ2-2,TGCGCCAGCAGCTTCACAGGGGCGAACACCGGGGAGCTGTTTTTT,CASSFTGANTGELFF
.,.,TRBV5-6,TRBJ2-7,TGTGCCAGCAGCTTGGGGGTCCTTCCCGGACGGCCCTACGAGCAGTACTTC,CASSLGVLPGRPYEQYF
.,.,TRBV11-3,TRBJ2-7,TGTGCCAGCAGCTTAGATCCCAGAGACTACGAGCAGTACTTC,CASSLDPRDYEQYF
.,.,TRBV6-6,TRBJ2-7,TGTGCCAGCACCCAAAGCGGTACCTACGAGCAGTACTTC,CASTQSGTYEQYF
.,.,TRBV7-6,TRBJ2-5,TGTGCCAGCAGCCCCGGGACTTGGAAAGAGACCCAGTACTTC,CASSPGTWKETQYF
.,.,TRBV28,TRBJ1-1,TGTGCCAGCAGTTTAGTTGGATTGAACACTGAAGCTTTCTTT,CASSLVGLNTEAFF
.,few,TRBV19,TRBJ1-1,TGTGCCAGTAGTGCTGGACGGAACACTGAAGCTTTCTTT,CASSAGRNTEAFF
TRBD1,.,TRBV5-1,TRBJ1-3,TGCGCCAGCAGCCCGGCGGGGACAGGAGGCCCGGTCATATATTTT,CASSPAGTGGPVIYF
.,.,TRBV5-5,TRBJ2-3,TGTGCCAGCAGCTTTTATCCTGGCCATGGGGGCACAGATACGCAGTATTTT,CASSFYPGHGGTDTQYF
TRBD2,once,TRBV10-3,TRBJ2-1,TGTGCCATCAGTGCGTCTAGCGGTAGCTCCTACAATGAGCAGTTCTTC,CAISASSGSSYNEQFF
.,.,TRBV28,TRBJ1-6,TGTGCCAGCGGTAAACTCTATAATTCACCCCTCCACTTT,CASGKLYNSPLHF
.,once,TRBV24-1,TRBJ2-2,TGTGCCACCAGTGATTTAGCAGTGGACGGGGAGCTGTTTTTT,CATSDLAVDGELFF
TRBD1,.,TRBV5-4,TRBJ1-1,TGTGCCAGCAGCCGCCAGGGGGCTGGGACTGAAGCTTTCTTT,CASSRQGAGTEAFF
.,.,TRBV19,TRBJ1-2,TGTGCCAGTAGTATATTCCCACCGACTAACTATGGCTACACCTTC,CASSIFPPTNYGYTF
TRBD1,.,TRBV12-3/TRBV12-4,TRBJ2-3,TGTGCCAGCTCCGGGACAGGGGCAGATACGCAGTATTTT,CASSGTGADTQYF
.,.,TRBV5-1,TRBJ2-7,TGCGCCAGCAGCTTGGTCCCAGGGGCCTCCAGCTACGAGCAGTACTTC,CASSLVPGASSYEQYF
.,.,TRBV30,TRBJ2-1,TGTGCCTGGAGGGCTTCGGGGTTAAGCTCCTACAATGAGCAGTTCTTC,CAWRASGLSSYNEQFF
.,.,TRBV28,TRBJ2-7,TGTGCCAGCAGCCGTCTGAACGAGCAGTACTTC,CASSRLNEQYF
TRBD1,.,TRBV28,TRBJ1-2,TGTGCCAGCAGTTTAATAGGGGGCGCACAGGGCTACACCTTC,CASSLIGGAQGYTF
.,.,TRBV9,TRBJ1-2,TGTGCCAGCAGCGTAAAAGAACGGTGGGGGGAAAACTATGGCTACACCTTC,CASSVKERWGENYGYTF
.,.,TRBV6-2/TRBV6-3,TRBJ1-1,TGTGCCAGCAGTTACGGACTGACGAACACTGAAGCTTTCTTT,CASSYGLTNTEAFF
.,.,TRBV6-4,TRBJ1-3,TGTGCCAGCAGCGGGGCTGGAAACACCATATATTTT,CASSGAGNTIYF
.,.,TRBV5-1,TRBJ2-1,TGCGCCAGCAGCCAATCTAGCGCGAGTTACAATGAGCAGTTCTTC,CASSQSSASYNEQFF
.,.,TRBV6-5,TRBJ1-2,TGTGCCAGCAGTAAGATTCGTTACTATGGCTACACCTTC,CASSKIRYYGYTF
.,.,TRBV18,TRBJ2-2,TGTGCCAGCTCACGCGATTACACCGGGGAGCTGTTTTTT,CASSRDYTGELFF
.,.,TRBV9,TRBJ2-7,TGTGCCAGCAGCGTAGGCACCCAGAGCTCCTACGAGCAGTACTTC,CASSVGTQSSYEQYF
.,.,TRBV5-6,TRBJ1-4,TGTGCCAGCAGCCCCCTGGGACCGAGTAATGAAAAACTGTTTTTT,CASSPLGPSNEKLFF
.,.,TRBV9,TRBJ2-2,TGTGCCAGCAGCGTATATGAGACTGTCACCGGGGAGCTGTTTTTT,CASSVYETVTGELFF
.,.,TRBV4-1,TRBJ2-1,TGCGCCAGCAGCCAAGAGGTGGCCTCCTACAATGAGCAGTTCTTC,CASSQEVASYNEQFF
.,.,TRBV12-3/TRBV12-4,TRBJ2-2,TGTGCCAGCGGACGGTCCGGGGAGCTGTTTTTT,CASGRSGELFF
.,.,TRBV27,TRBJ1-4,TGTGCCAGCAGTTTTTCCGGGACACCGAATGAAAAACTGTTTTTT,CASSFSGTPNEKLFF
.,.,TRBV5-4,TRBJ1-4,TGTGCCAGCAGCTTACGGGGGACTAATGAAAAACTGTTTTTT,CASSLRGTNEKLFF
.,few,TRBV9,TRBJ2-2,TGTGCCAGCAGCGTGGGGCTCGAACCTAACACCGGGGAGCTGTTTTTT,CASSVGLEPNTGELFF
.,.,TRBV29-1,TRBJ1-2,TGCAGCGTTGAGGTTGGCTATGGCTACACCTTC,CSVEVGYGYTF
.,.,TRBV14,TRBJ1-4,TGTGCCAGCAGCCATCCTAAGGGCACTAATGAAAAACTGTTTTTT,CASSHPKGTNEKLFF
.,.,TRBV28,TRBJ1-2,TGTGCCAGCAGTTTGTGGGGGGTCAATGGCTACACCTTC,CASSLWGVNGYTF
.,.,TRBV7-8,TRBJ1-4,TGTGCCAGCAACGACCCGGGTAATGAAAAACTGTTTTTT,CASNDPGNEKLFF
.,.,TRBV6-6,TRBJ1-2,TGTGCCAGCCGGGAATCCGGGACACCCAGGTCTCGGGGCTACACCTTC,CASRESGTPRSRGYTF
TRBD1,.,TRBV20-1,TRBJ1-1,TGCAGTGCTTCCAGGGGGGCTGAAGCTTTCTTT,CSASRGAEAFF
.,.,TRBV19,TRBJ2-7,TGTGCCAGTAGTATAGCGGCAGGGGACGAGCAGTACTTC,CASSIAAGDEQYF
.,.,TRBV9,TRBJ1-1,TGTGCCAGCAGCGTATTCCGGGACATGAACACTGAAGCTTTCTTT,CASSVFRDMNTEAFF
.,.,TRBV28,TRBJ2-2,TGTGCCAGCAGCTGGTTCACCGGGGAGCTGTTTTTT,CASSWFTGELFF
.,.,TRBV19,TRBJ2-5,TGTGCCAGTAGCCCTACAGGGTTGGAGACCCAGTACTTC,CASSPTGLETQYF
TRBD2,.,TRBV28,TRBJ2-7,TGTGCCAGCAGTCTCCCGCTAGCGGGAGAGCAGTACTTC,CASSLPLAGEQYF
.,.,TRBV4-1,TRBJ1-2,TGCGCCAGCAGCTCCCGAGGGGGGGCCGCTTATGGCTACACCTTC,CASSSRGGAAYGYTF
TRBD1,.,TRBV27,TRBJ2-1,TGTGCCAGCAGTCCACGACAGGGTCGGGAGCAGTTCTTC,CASSPRQGREQFF
.,.,TRBV30,TRBJ2-7,TGTGCCTGGAGGGTTATTAGGGACGGCGAGCAGTACTTC,CAWRVIRDGEQYF
.,.,TRBV6-2/TRBV6-3,TRBJ2-1,TGTGCCAGCAGTTACTCGAGATGCAGGGACGGGGTCTGTATTCCGTTCTTC,CASSYSRCRDGVCIPFF
.,.,TRBV19,TRBJ1-1,TGTGCCAGTAGTACAACAGTCAACACTGAAGCTTTCTTT,CASSTTVNTEAFF
.,once,TRBV7-4,TRBJ1-2,TGTGCCAGCAGGACTCCATCTCCCAGGGTCCCTAACTATGGCTACACCTTC,CASRTPSPRVPNYGYTF
TRBD2,.,TRBV11-3,TRBJ2-1,TGTGCCAGCAGGCAAGCGGGAGCTAGTGAGCAGTTCTTC,CASRQAGASEQFF
TRBD2,.,TRBV7-6,TRBJ2-3,TGTGCCAGCAGCCCAACTAGCGGGAGTTCAGATACGCAGTATTTT,CASSPTSGSSDTQYF
.,.,TRBV7-2,TRBJ2-7,TGTGCCAGCAGCCCTGCAGCCTACAGCTACGAGCAGTACTTC,CASSPAAYSYEQYF